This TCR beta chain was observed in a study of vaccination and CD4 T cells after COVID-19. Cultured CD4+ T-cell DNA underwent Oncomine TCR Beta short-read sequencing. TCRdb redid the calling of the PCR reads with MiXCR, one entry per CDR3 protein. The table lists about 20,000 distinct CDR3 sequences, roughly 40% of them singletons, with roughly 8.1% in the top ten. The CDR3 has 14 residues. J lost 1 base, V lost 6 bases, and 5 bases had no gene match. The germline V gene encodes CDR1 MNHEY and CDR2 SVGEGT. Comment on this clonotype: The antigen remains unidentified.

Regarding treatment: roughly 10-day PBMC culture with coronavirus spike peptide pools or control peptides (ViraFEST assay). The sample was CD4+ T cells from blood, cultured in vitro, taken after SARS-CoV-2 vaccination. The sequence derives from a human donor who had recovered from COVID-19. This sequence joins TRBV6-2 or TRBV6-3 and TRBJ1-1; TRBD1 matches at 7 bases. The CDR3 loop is CASSFGTANTEAFF. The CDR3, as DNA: TGTGCCAGCAGCTTCGGGACAGCGAACACTGAAGCTTTCTTT.